Detailed here is one TCR beta chain. Its antigen is not known. The source of the sample is a study of shared clonotypes between healthy human individuals. Study-level findings and limits: Blood was the only sampled material, and tissue repertoires likely differ.

Each subset's genomic DNA was split evenly across several immunoSEQ plates. Among the unsorted PBMC samples, replicate PCRs used 300 ng DNA, 25,000 to 30,000 T cell genomes. Bulk PBMC genomic DNA spanned ten immunoSEQ deep plates. The assay was immunoSEQ multiplex PCR, and TCRdb's table has in-frame clones only and misses some. The sample includes some 470,000 clones, 75% to 85% of them seen just once. The germline CDR1 and CDR2 sequences are SGHNT and YENEEA. V shed 1 base and J shed 3 bases, with 6 bases lying between them. The CDR3 sequence is 13 residues long. The source material was PBMCs. The TCR originated in a woman aged 40 to 50 in good health. Some clones in this sample may be carry-over from other donors' samples. This chain uses TRBV11-3 with TRBJ1-1; no clear D. This CDR3 reads CASSLGVDTEAFF. In DNA, the CDR3 is TGTGCCAGCAGCTTAGGGGTGGACACTGAAGCTTTCTTT. Full variable domain (rest looked up from reference TRBV11-3 and TRBJ1-1): EAGVVQSPRYKIIEKKQPVAFWCNPISGHNTLYWYLQNLGQGPELLIRYENEEAVDDSQLPKDRFSAERLKGVDSTLKIQPAELGDSAVYLCASSLGVDTEAFFGQGTRLTVV.